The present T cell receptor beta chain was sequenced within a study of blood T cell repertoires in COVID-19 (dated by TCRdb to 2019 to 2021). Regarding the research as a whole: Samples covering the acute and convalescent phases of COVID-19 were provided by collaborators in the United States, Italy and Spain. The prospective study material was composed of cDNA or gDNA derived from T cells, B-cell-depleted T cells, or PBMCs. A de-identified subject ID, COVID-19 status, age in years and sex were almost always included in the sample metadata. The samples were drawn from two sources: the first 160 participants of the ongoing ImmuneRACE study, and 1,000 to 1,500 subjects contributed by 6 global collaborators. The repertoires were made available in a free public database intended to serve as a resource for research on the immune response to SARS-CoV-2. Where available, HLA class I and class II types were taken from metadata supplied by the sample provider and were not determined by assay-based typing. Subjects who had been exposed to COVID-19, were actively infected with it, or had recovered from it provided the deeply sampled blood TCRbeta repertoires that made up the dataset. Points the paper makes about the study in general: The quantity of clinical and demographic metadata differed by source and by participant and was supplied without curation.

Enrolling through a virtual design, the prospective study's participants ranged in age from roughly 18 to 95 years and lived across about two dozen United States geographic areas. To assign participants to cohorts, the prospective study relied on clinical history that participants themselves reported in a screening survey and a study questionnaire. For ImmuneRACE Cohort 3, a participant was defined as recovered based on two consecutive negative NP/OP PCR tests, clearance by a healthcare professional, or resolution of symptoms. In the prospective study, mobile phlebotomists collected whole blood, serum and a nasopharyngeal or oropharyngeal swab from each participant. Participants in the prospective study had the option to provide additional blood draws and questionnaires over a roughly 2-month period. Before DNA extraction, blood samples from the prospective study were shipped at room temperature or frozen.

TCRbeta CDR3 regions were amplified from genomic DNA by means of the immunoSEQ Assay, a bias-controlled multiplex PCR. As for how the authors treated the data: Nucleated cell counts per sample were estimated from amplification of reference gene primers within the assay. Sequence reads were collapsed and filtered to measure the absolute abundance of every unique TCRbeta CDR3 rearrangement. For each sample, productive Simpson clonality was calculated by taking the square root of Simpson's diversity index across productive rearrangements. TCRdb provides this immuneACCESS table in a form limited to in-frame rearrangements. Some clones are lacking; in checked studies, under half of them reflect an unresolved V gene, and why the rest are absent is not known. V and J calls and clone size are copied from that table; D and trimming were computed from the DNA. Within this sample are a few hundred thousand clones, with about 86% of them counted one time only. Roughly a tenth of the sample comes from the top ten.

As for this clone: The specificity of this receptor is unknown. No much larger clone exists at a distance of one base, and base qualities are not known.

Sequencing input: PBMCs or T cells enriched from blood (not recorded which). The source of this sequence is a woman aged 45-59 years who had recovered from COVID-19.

The CDR3 sequence is CATSRQPNQPQHF. In nucleotide form, the sequence is TGTGCCACCTCCCGACAGCCCAATCAGCCCCAGCATTTT. The chain was built from TRBV18 and TRBJ1-5, with TRBD1 tentatively as D gene (5 bases match). Relative to germline, V is 10 bases shorter and J is 3 bases shorter, with 13 bases between their ends. Based on the germline V gene, the CDR1 and CDR2 sequences are KGHSH and LQKENI. The CDR3 contains 13 residues, cysteine and phenylalanine counted. Solely the CDR3 DNA is kept, with 39 bases framed from the first base.